This T cell receptor beta chain stems from a study of blood T cell repertoires in COVID-19. Overall study: The United States, Italy and Spain supplied acute and convalescent COVID-19 samples. PBMCs, B-cell-depleted T cells, or T cells provided the cDNA or gDNA that made up the material.

Cohort assignment relied on participant-reported clinical history. Per the authors' pipeline: Cell counts per sample came from amplifying reference gene primers. Sequencing used immunoSEQ multiplex PCR; TCRdb keeps in-frame clones, though not all of them. The DNA gave D and trimming, while V, J and clone size come from that table. The sample lists 200,000 to 300,000 clones, 75% to 90% occurring once. Material for sequencing was PBMCs or T cells enriched from blood (not recorded which). This clonotype was sampled from a woman in her thirties or forties who had been exposed to COVID-19.

CDR3 DNA sequence: TGTGCCAGCAGCTTAGCGGCGGGTGGCAGCACAGATACGCAGTATTTT. Its translation is CASSLAAGGSTDTQYF. The genes are TRBV7-3 and TRBJ2-3; possible D gene TRBD2, 5 bases. The CDR3 runs 16 residues. With 2 bases removed from V and 0 bases from J, the gap between germline ends came to 12 bases. CDR1 SGHTA and CDR2 FQGTGA come from the germline V gene.